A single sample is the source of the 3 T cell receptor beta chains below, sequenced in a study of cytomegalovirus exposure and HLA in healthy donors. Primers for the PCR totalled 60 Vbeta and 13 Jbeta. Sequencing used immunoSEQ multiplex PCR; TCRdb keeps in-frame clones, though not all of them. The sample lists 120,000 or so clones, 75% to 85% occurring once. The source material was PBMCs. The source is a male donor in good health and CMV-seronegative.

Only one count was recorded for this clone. CDR3 residues: CASSRTGTEQYF. The DNA for the CDR3 is TGTGCCAGCAGTCGGACAGGGACCGAGCAGTACTTC. The rearrangement uses TRBV6-5 and TRBJ2-7, with TRBD1 matching over 8 bases. V lost 5 bases and J lost 6; bases outside the gene matches: 3. CDR3 length equals 12 residues. The germline CDR1 and CDR2 sequences are MNHEY and SVGAGI.

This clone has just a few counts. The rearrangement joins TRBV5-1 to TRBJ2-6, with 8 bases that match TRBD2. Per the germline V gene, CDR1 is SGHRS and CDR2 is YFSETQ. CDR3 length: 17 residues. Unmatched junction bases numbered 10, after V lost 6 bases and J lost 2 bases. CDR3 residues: CASKFSGGGTGANVLTF. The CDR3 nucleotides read TGCGCCAGCAAATTCTCCGGGGGGGGGACTGGGGCCAACGTCCTGACTTTC.

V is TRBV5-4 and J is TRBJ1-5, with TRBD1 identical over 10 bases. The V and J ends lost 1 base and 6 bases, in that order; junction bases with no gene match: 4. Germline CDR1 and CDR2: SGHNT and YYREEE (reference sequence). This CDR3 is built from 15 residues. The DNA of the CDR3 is TGTGCCAGCAGCTTGAGCGGGACAGGGGCTCAGCCCCAGCATTTT. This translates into CASSLSGTGAQPQHF.